The clone carrying this TCR beta chain came up a few times. What it recognizes is unknown. The source of the sample is a study of cytomegalovirus exposure and HLA in healthy donors. Vbeta (60) and Jbeta (13) primers were used in the PCR. TCRdb's table, derived via immunoSEQ multiplex PCR, lists solely in-frame clones and lacks some. The sample shows under 150,000 clones, approximately 80% of them seen only once. CDR1 ENHRY and CDR2 SYGVKD come from the germline V gene. V gave up 2 bases and J gave up 6 bases, with 11 bases separating them. CDR3 length equals 13 residues. Overall study findings and caveats: Association with HLA alleles at 0.05 false discovery rate was found for approximately 18,000 TCR beta sequences in a later analysis. Productive status was seen about 87% or about 30% of the time for most TCR beta V segments in an earlier analysis.

The chain joins TRBV10-3 to TRBJ2-7; TRBD1 is a possible D gene (6 bases). Material for sequencing was PBMCs. This clonotype was sampled from a girl aged 2-9 years in good health and CMV-seronegative. The CDR3 here is CAISEGTGFEQYF. The DNA for the CDR3 is TGTGCCATCAGTGAGGGCACAGGGTTCGAGCAGTACTTC.